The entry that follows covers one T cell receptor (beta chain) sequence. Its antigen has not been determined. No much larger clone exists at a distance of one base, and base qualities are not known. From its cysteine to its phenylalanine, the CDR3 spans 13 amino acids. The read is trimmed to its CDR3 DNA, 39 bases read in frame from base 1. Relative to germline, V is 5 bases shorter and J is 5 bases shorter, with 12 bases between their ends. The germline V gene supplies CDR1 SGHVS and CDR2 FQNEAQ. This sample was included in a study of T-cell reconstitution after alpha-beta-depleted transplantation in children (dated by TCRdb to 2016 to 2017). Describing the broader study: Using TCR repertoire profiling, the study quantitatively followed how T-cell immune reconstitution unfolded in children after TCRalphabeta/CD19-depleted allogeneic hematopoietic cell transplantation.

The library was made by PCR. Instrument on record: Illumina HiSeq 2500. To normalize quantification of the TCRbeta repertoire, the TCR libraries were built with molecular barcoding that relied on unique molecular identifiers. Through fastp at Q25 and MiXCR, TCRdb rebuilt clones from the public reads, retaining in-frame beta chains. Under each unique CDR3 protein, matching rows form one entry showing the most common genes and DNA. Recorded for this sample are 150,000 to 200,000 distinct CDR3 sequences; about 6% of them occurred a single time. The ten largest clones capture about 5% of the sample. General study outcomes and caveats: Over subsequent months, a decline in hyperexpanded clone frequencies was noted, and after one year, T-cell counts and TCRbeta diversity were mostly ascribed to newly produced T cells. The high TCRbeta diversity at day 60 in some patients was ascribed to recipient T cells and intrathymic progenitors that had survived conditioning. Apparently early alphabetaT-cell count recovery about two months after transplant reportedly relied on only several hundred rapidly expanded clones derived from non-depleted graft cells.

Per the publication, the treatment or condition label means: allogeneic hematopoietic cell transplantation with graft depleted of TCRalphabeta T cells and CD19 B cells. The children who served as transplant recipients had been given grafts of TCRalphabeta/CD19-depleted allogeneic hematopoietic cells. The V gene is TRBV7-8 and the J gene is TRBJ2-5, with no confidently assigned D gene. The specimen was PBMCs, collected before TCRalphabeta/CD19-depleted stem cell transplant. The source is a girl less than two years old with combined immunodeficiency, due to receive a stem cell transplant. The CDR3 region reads CASSPETGETQYF. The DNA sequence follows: TGTGCCAGCAGCCCGGAGACCGGGGAGACCCAGTACTTC.